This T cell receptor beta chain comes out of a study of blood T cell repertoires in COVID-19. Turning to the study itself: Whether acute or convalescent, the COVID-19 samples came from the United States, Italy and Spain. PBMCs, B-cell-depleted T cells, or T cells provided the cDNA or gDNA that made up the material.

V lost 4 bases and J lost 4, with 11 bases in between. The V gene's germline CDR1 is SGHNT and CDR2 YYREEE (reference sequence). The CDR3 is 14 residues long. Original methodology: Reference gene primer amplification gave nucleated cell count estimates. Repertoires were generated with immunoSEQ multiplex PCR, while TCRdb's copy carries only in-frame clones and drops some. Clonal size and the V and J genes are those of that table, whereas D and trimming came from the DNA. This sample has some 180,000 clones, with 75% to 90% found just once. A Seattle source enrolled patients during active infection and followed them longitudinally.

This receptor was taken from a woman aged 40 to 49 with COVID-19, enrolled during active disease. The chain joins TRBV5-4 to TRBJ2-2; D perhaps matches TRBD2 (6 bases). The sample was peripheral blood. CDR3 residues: CASSRDLLTGELFF. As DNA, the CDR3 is TGTGCCAGCAGCCGGGACTTACTCACCGGGGAGCTGTTTTTT.